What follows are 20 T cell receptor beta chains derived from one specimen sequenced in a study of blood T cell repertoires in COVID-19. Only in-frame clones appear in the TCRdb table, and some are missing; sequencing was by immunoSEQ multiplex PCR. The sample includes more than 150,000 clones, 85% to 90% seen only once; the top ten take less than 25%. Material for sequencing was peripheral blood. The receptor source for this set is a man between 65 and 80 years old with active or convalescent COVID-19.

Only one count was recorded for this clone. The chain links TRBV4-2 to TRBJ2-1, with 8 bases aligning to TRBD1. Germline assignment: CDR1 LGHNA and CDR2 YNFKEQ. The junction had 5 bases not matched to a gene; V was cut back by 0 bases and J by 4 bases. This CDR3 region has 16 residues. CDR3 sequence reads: CASSQDLQGAYNEQFF. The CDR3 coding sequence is TGTGCCAGCAGCCAAGATCTCCAGGGGGCTTACAATGAGCAGTTCTTC.

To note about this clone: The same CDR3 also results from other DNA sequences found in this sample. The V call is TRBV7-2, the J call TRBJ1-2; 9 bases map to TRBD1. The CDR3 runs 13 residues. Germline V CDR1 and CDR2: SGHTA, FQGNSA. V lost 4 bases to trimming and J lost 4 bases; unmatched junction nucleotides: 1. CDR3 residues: CASSSGQGYGYTF. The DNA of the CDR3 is TGTGCCAGCAGCTCGGGACAGGGCTATGGCTACACCTTC.

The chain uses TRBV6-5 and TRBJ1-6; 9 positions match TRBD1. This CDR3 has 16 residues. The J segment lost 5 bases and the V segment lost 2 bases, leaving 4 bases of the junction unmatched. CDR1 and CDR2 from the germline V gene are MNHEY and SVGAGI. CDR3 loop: CASSYGTGRDNSPLHF. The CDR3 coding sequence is TGTGCCAGCAGTTACGGGACAGGGAGGGATAATTCACCCCTCCACTTT.

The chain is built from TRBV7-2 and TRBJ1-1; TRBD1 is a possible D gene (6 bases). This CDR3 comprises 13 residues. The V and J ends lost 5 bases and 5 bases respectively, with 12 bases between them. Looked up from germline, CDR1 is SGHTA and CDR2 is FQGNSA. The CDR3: CASSTNRETEAFF. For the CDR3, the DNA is TGTGCCAGCAGCACAAACAGGGAAACTGAAGCTTTCTTT.

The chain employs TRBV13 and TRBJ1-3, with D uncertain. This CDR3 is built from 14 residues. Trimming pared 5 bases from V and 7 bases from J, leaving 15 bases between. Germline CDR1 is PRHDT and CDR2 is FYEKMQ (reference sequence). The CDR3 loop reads CASSLRFDGNTIYF. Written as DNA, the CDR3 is TGTGCCAGCAGCCTAAGGTTTGACGGGAACACCATATATTTT.

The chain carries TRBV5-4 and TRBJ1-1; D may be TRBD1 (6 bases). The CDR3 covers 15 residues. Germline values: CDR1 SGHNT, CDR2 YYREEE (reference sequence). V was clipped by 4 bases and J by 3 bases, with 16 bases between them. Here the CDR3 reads CASSHRDLGDTEAFF. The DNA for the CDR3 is TGTGCCAGCAGCCACAGGGATCTGGGCGACACTGAAGCTTTCTTT.

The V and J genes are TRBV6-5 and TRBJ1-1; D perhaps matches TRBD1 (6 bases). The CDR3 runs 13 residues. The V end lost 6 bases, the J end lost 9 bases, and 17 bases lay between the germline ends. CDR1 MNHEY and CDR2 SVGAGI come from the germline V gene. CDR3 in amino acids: CASRAPGHQKAFF. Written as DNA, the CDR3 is TGTGCCAGCAGGGCCCCGGGACACCAAAAAGCTTTCTTT.

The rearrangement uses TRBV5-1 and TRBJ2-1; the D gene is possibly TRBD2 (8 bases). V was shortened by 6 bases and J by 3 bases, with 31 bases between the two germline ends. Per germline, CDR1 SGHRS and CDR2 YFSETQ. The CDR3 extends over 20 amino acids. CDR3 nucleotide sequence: TGCGCCAGCAAAGATGAAGGGGGACAGAGCGGGACTAGGATCTACAATGAGCAGTTCTTC. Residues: CASKDEGGQSGTRIYNEQFF.

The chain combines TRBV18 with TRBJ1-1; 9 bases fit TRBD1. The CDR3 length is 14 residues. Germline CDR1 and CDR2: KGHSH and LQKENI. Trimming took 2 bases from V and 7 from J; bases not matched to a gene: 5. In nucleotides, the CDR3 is TGTGCCAGCTCACCAGGGGGACAGGGTGATGAAGCTTTCTTT. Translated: CASSPGGQGDEAFF.

CDR3 region: CASLKGTGTSYEQYF. CDR3 bases: TGTGCCAGCCTCAAGGGGACAGGGACCTCCTACGAGCAGTACTTC. The chain recombines TRBV28 with TRBJ2-7; 9 bases agree with TRBD1. The length of the CDR3 is 15 residues. From germline, CDR1 is MDHEN and CDR2 SYDVKM. V lost 8 bases and J lost 0; bases outside the gene matches: 8.

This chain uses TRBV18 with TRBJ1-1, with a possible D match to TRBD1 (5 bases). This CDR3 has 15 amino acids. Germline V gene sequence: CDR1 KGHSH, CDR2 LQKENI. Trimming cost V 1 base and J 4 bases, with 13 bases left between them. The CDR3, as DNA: TGTGCCAGCTCACCACGGGGGGTGGGGGGCACTGAAGCTTTCTTT. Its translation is CASSPRGVGGTEAFF.

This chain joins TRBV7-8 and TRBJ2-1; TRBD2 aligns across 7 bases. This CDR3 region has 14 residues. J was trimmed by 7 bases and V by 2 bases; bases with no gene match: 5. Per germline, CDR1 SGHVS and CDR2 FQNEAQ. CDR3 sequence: CASSLSVGGNEQFF. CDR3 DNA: TGTGCCAGCAGCTTATCGGTGGGAGGGAATGAGCAGTTCTTC.

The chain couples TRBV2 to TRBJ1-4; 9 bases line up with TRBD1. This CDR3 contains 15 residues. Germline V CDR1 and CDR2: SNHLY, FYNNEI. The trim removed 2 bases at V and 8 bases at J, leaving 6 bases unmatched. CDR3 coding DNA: TGTGCCAGCAGTGAAATAGGGACAGGGAAAGAAAAACTGTTTTTT. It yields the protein CASSEIGTGKEKLFF.

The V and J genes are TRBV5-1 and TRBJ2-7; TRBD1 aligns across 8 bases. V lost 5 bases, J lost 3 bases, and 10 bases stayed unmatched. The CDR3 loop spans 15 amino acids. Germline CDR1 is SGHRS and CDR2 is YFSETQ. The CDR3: CASRMTGEDFYEQYF. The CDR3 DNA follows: TGCGCCAGCAGAATGACAGGGGAAGACTTCTACGAGCAGTACTTC.

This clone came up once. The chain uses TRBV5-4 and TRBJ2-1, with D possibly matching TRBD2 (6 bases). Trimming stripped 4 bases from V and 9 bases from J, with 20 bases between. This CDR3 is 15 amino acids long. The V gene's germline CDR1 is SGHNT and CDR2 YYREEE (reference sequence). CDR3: CASSPAGSGGAEQFF. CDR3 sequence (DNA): TGTGCCAGCAGCCCCGCCGGCTCCGGCGGGGCTGAGCAGTTCTTC.

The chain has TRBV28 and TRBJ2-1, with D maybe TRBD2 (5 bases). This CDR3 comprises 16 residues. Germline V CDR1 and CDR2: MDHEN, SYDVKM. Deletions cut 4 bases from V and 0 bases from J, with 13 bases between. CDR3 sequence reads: CASSSRGAGSYNEQFF. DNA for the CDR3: TGTGCCAGCAGTTCCCGGGGAGCCGGCTCCTACAATGAGCAGTTCTTC.

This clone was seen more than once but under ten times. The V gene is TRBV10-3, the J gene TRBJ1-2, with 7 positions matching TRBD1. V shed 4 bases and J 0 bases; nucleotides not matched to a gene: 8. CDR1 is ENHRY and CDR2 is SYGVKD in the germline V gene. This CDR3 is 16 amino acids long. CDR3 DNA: TGTGCCATCAGTGTAAACCCGGGACAGTCTAACTATGGCTACACCTTC. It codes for CAISVNPGQSNYGYTF.

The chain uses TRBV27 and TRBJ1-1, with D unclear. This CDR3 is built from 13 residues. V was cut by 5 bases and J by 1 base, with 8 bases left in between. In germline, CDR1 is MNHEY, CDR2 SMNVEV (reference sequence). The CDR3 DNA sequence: TGTGCCAGCAGTCCGCAGTCGAACACTGAAGCTTTCTTT. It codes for CASSPQSNTEAFF.

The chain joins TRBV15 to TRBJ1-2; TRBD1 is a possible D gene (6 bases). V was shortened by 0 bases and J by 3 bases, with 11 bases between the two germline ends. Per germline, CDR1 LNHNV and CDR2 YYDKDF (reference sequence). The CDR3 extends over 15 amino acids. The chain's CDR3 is CATSRDGRGHYGYTF. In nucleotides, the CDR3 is TGTGCCACCAGCAGAGACGGGCGGGGGCACTATGGCTACACCTTC. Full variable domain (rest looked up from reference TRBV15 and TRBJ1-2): DAMVIQNPRYQVTQFGKPVTLSCSQTLNHNVMYWYQQKSSQAPKLLFHYYDKDFNNEADTPDNFQSRRPNTSFCFLDIRSPGLGDTAMYLCATSRDGRGHYGYTFGSGTRLTVV.

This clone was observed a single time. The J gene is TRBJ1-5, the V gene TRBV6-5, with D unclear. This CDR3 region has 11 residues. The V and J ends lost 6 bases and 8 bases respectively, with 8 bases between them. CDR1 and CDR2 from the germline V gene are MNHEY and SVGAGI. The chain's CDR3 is CASRQNEPQHF. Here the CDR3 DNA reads TGTGCCAGCAGACAAAATGAGCCCCAGCATTTT.